The clone carrying this TCR beta chain was detected only a few times. There were no patients who had received any treatment before thyroid surgery. TCRdb re-called clones via MiXCR from the PCR reads. The repertoire holds 39,000 or so clones, about half seen once, with approximately 25% in the top ten. The data derive from a study of metastatic and nonmetastatic thyroid tumors. On the study more broadly: Across blood and tumor or nodule tissue, repertoires from malignant and benign thyroid patients were compared with one another.

V was shortened by 3 bases and J by 11 bases, with 20 bases between the two germline ends. CDR1 and CDR2 from the germline V gene are DFQATT and SNEGSKA (reference sequence). There are 14 residues in the CDR3. The chain joins TRBV20-1 to TRBJ1-5; D is possibly TRBD1 (6 bases). The sequence was collected from a male donor with papillary thyroid cancer or a benign thyroid nodule (not recorded which). Some clones in this sample may be carry-over from other donors' samples. Sequencing was performed on tumor tissue. The CDR3 DNA sequence: TGCAGTGCTAGTCTGGACAGCGGCCCGGGGACCCAGCATTTT. Amino acids: CSASLDSGPGTQHF.